Each of the 30 T cell receptor beta chains below was sequenced from the same sample in a study of T-cell memory formation after mild COVID-19. Using its own MiXCR run on the 5' RACE reads, TCRdb lists one record per CDR3 protein. The sample carries 85,000 to 130,000 distinct CDR3 sequences, approximately 15% recorded once. Source material: PBMCs or a T cell subset sorted from them (not recorded which). These receptors came from an adult woman who had mild COVID-19 (a few samples of this study predate the infection). Cell type and time point are not known.

This clonotype was counted many times. The J gene is TRBJ2-3, the V gene TRBV7-9; the match to TRBD2 covers 8 bases. The CDR3 consists of 15 residues. After removal of 4 bases from V and 2 bases from J, the junction contained 5 bases not matched to a gene. The germline CDR1 and CDR2 sequences are SEHNR and FQNEAQ (reference sequence). The CDR3 sequence is CASSYVAGNTDTQYF. The CDR3 DNA sequence: TGTGCCAGCAGCTATGTAGCGGGGAACACAGATACGCAGTATTTT. The full variable domain, completed using reference TRBV7-9 and TRBJ2-3, is DTGVSQNPRHKITKRGQNVTFRCDPISEHNRLYWYRQTLGQGPEFLTYFQNEAQLEKSRLLSDRFSAERPKGSFSTLEIQRTEQGDSAMYLCASSYVAGNTDTQYFGPGTRLTVL.

The chain combines TRBV27 with TRBJ1-1, with D tentatively TRBD1 (6 bases). V was shortened by 6 bases and J by 0 bases, with 11 bases between the two germline ends. The germline V gene encodes CDR1 MNHEY and CDR2 SMNVEV (reference sequence). This CDR3 spans 14 amino acids. CDR3 in DNA: TGTGCCAGCAGCCTGGACAGACTGAACACTGAAGCTTTCTTT. It translates to CASSLDRLNTEAFF.

There are a few counts of this clonotype. V gene TRBV7-3 combines with J gene TRBJ1-1; D is uncertain. Trimming left V 5 bases short and J 4 bases short, with 14 bases between. Per the germline V gene, CDR1 is SGHTA and CDR2 is FQGTGA. CDR3 size: 14 residues. This CDR3 reads CASSLGPGITEAFF. CDR3 bases: TGTGCCAGCAGCCTAGGACCAGGAATCACTGAAGCTTTCTTT.

V usage is TRBV20-1 and J usage is TRBJ1-3; no definite D call. This CDR3 spans 14 amino acids. Trimming removed 3 bases at V and 0 bases at J, with 9 bases between. In germline, CDR1 is DFQATT, CDR2 SNEGSKA (reference sequence). CDR3 sequence: CSASPAVSGNTIYF. CDR3 nucleotides: TGCAGTGCTAGTCCGGCGGTCTCTGGAAACACCATATATTTT.

The chain carries TRBV12-3 or TRBV12-4 and TRBJ2-7, with 12 bases aligning to TRBD2. The ends lost 6 bases at V and 3 bases at J; junction bases unmatched: 12. This CDR3 is 17 amino acids long. CDR3 loop: CASSSTSGRKRVYEQYF. CDR3 coding DNA: TGTGCCAGCAGCTCGACTAGCGGGAGAAAACGGGTCTACGAGCAGTACTTC.

This clonotype came up a few times. DNA for the CDR3: TGCAGCGGATCTAGCGGGGGGATGAGCGGGGAGCTGTTTTTT. This codes for CSGSSGGMSGELFF. This sequence joins TRBV29-1 and TRBJ2-2; 11 nucleotides line up with TRBD2. The germline V gene has CDR1 SQVTM and CDR2 ANQGSEA. The CDR3 extends over 14 amino acids. Trimming cost V 7 bases and J 7 bases; bases outside gene matches: 8.

This clonotype was counted between two and nine times. The CDR3 DNA reads TGTGCCAGCAGCTCCCCTGACCCTCTCCACGAGCAGTACTTC. Translating it yields CASSSPDPLHEQYF. The J gene is TRBJ2-7, the V gene TRBV7-8; D is undetermined. CDR1 is SGHVS and CDR2 is FQNEAQ in the germline V gene. V was cut by 4 bases and J by 5 bases, with 15 bases left in between. The CDR3 spans 14 residues.

This clonotype was counted only a few times. The chain has TRBV15 and TRBJ2-1; tentatively, D is TRBD2 (6 bases). V lost 0 bases to trimming and J lost 1 base, with 13 bases between them. CDR1 is LNHNV, CDR2 YYDKDF, per germline (reference sequence). The CDR3 loop spans 17 amino acids. CDR3 region: CATSRDHLAVSYNEQFF. The CDR3 DNA is TGTGCCACCAGCAGAGATCATTTAGCGGTTTCCTACAATGAGCAGTTCTTC.

At least ten counts were recorded for this clonotype. The chain is built from TRBV12-3 or TRBV12-4 and TRBJ2-7; 10 bases are a match to TRBD1. This CDR3 contains 14 residues. V was pared by 4 bases and J by 2 bases, with 2 bases of the junction left unmatched. The CDR3 DNA reads as TGTGCCAGCAGTTCGACAGGGGGCCCCTACGAGCAGTACTTC. Amino acids: CASSSTGGPYEQYF.

J is TRBJ1-4 and V is TRBV29-1; D remains unclear. Trimming took 7 bases from V and 8 from J, leaving 17 bases between them. Per germline, CDR1 SQVTM and CDR2 ANQGSEA. The CDR3 sequence is 13 residues long. DNA for the CDR3: TGCAGCGCGATCCGGGGTAGCGAGGAAAAACTGTTTTTT. This encodes CSAIRGSEEKLFF.

This chain connects TRBV7-6 to TRBJ2-5, with 7 bases matching TRBD2. V lost 7 bases, J lost 2 bases, and 7 bases stayed unmatched. This CDR3 spans 14 amino acids. CDR1 SGHVS and CDR2 FNYEAQ come from the germline V gene. Written as DNA, the CDR3 is TGTGCCAGCACCGCGACTAGCTTACAAGAGACCCAGTACTTC. It is translated as CASTATSLQETQYF.

This chain connects TRBV4-3 to TRBJ2-7; tentatively, D is TRBD1 or TRBD2 (5 bases each). The V gene's germline CDR1 is LGHNA and CDR2 YSLEER. This CDR3 is 15 amino acids long. Trimming cost V 5 bases and J 6 bases, with 20 bases left between them. Written as DNA, the CDR3 is TGCGCCAGCAGCATCGGGTTGGGGGATACCCTCGAGCAGTACTTC. Residues: CASSIGLGDTLEQYF.

The V call is TRBV9, the J call TRBJ2-2, with 13 bases identical to TRBD2. Germline assignment: CDR1 SGDLS and CDR2 YYNGEE. V shed 4 bases and J 0 bases; nucleotides not matched to a gene: 3. This CDR3 has 17 residues. The CDR3 nucleotides are TGTGCCAGCAGCCCGGGACTAGCGGGGTCGAACACCGGGGAGCTGTTTTTT. Its translation is CASSPGLAGSNTGELFF.

The chain carries TRBV7-2 and TRBJ2-1, with TRBD1 matching over 9 bases. Germline V gene sequence: CDR1 SGHTA, CDR2 FQGNSA. The CDR3 runs 15 residues. Trimming took 8 bases from V and 5 from J; bases not matched to a gene: 10. CDR3 region: CASCLPGQGNNEQFF. DNA of the CDR3: TGTGCCAGCTGTCTCCCGGGACAGGGAAACAATGAGCAGTTCTTC.

This clonotype was found a few times. The V call is TRBV6-6, the J call TRBJ2-1; D is undetermined. Trimming pared 5 bases from V and 8 bases from J, leaving 10 bases between. The length of the CDR3 is 12 residues. Germline assignment: CDR1 MNHNY and CDR2 SVGAGI (reference sequence). The DNA for the CDR3 is TGTGCCAGCAGTCCGGGTACGGATGAGCAGTTCTTC. Residues: CASSPGTDEQFF.

This chain uses TRBV7-6 with TRBJ2-1; 9 bases fit TRBD1. From germline, CDR1 is SGHVS and CDR2 FNYEAQ. The V gene end was trimmed by 3 bases and the J gene end by 9 bases; junction bases not matched to a gene: 6. This CDR3 region has 14 residues. CDR3 DNA sequence: TGTGCCAGCAGCTTGACAGGGGGATGGAGTGAGCAGTTCTTC. As protein: CASSLTGGWSEQFF.

This clonotype was counted only a few times. This chain uses TRBV20-1 with TRBJ2-1; D remains ambiguous. The V and J ends lost 3 bases and 3 bases respectively, with 3 bases between them. There are 11 residues in the CDR3. Germline V lookup: CDR1 DFQATT, CDR2 SNEGSKA (reference sequence). CDR3 protein: CSARDYNEQFF. The CDR3 DNA reads as TGCAGTGCTAGGGACTACAATGAGCAGTTCTTC.

The chain uses TRBV7-9 and TRBJ1-1; D unresolved. The CDR3 spans 14 residues. Per germline, CDR1 SEHNR and CDR2 FQNEAQ (reference sequence). V lost 8 bases and J 1 base, leaving 14 bases between the germline ends. The CDR3 protein is CASDALNRNTEAFF. The CDR3 bases are TGTGCCAGCGATGCCTTGAACAGGAACACTGAAGCTTTCTTT.

This clonotype was counted only a few times. This rearrangement joins TRBV2 to TRBJ2-3, with D hard to call. Germline CDR1 reads SNHLY; CDR2 reads FYNNEI. V lost 1 base and J 6 bases, leaving 8 bases between the germline ends. This CDR3 has 13 amino acids. CDR3 in DNA: TGTGCCAGCAGTGAAGGAAGAGGCGATACGCAGTATTTT. This translates into CASSEGRGDTQYF.

Only a few counts were recorded for this clonotype. The chain employs TRBV5-6 and TRBJ2-1; the D gene is possibly TRBD1 (6 bases). CDR3 length: 14 residues. Germline CDR1 reads SGHDT; CDR2 reads YYEEEE. V was pared by 1 base and J by 8 bases, with 13 bases between. Here the CDR3 reads CASSLFTGFDEQFF. The CDR3 DNA is TGTGCCAGCAGCTTGTTTACAGGGTTCGATGAGCAGTTCTTC. The whole variable domain, filled in from reference TRBV5-6 and TRBJ2-1, reads DAGVTQSPTHLIKTRGQQVTLRCSPKSGHDTVSWYQQALGQGPQFIFQYYEEEERQRGNFPDRFSGHQFPNYSSELNVNALLLGDSALYLCASSLFTGFDEQFFGPGTRLTVL.

J is TRBJ1-3 and V is TRBV12-3 or TRBV12-4; 8 bases line up with TRBD1. The CDR3 is 15 amino acids. With 5 bases clipped from V and 2 bases from J, the junction kept 5 bases outside the gene matches. DNA for the CDR3: TGTGCCAGCAGTCCCGCGGGACAGGCTGGAAACACCATATATTTT. This sequence encodes CASSPAGQAGNTIYF.

This clonotype has more than one count but fewer than ten. The chain employs TRBV27 and TRBJ2-1; D may correspond to TRBD1 or TRBD2 (5 bases each). Germline V gene data show CDR1 as MNHEY and CDR2 as SMNVEV (reference sequence). This CDR3 has 14 residues. The V end was cut by 2 bases, the J end by 5 bases, with 10 bases between. In DNA form, the CDR3 reads TGTGCCAGCAGTTTACCGGGGACCGACAATGAGCAGTTCTTC. It translates to CASSLPGTDNEQFF.

This chain connects TRBV4-1 to TRBJ1-1; D unclear. Germline V gene data show CDR1 as MGHRA and CDR2 as YSYEKL. This CDR3 contains 13 residues. With 1 base removed from V and 5 bases from J, the gap between germline ends came to 8 bases. The CDR3 DNA reads TGCGCCAGCAGCCAAGGACGGAGAACTGAAGCTTTCTTT. This translates into CASSQGRRTEAFF.

This clonotype was detected only a few times. The rearrangement joins TRBV7-8 to TRBJ2-1; tentatively, D is TRBD1 or TRBD2 (5 bases each). Germline assignment: CDR1 SGHVS and CDR2 FQNEAQ. CDR3 length: 16 residues. V lost 4 bases and J 0 bases, leaving 13 bases between the germline ends. This chain's CDR3 is CASSSPSGSSYNEQFF. Here the CDR3 DNA reads TGTGCCAGCAGCTCCCCCTCAGGGAGCTCCTACAATGAGCAGTTCTTC.

CDR3 DNA: TGTGCCAGCAGTGAACAGGGAAATAGCAATCAGCCCCAGCATTTT. It codes for CASSEQGNSNQPQHF. The chain combines TRBV6-5 with TRBJ1-5; maybe TRBD1 (6 bases). V lost 5 bases, J lost 0 bases, and 11 bases lay in between. The germline V gene encodes CDR1 MNHEY and CDR2 SVGAGI. The CDR3 runs to 15 residues.

The chain combines TRBV5-1 with TRBJ2-7; 8 bases align to TRBD1. This CDR3 contains 14 residues. Trimming removed 3 bases from V and 5 bases from J; junction bases left unmatched: 7. The germline V gene encodes CDR1 SGHRS and CDR2 YFSETQ. CDR3 region: CASSSGTGANEQYF. Written as DNA, the CDR3 is TGCGCCAGCAGCTCAGGGACAGGAGCTAACGAGCAGTACTTC.

The V call is TRBV4-1, the J call TRBJ2-1, with TRBD1 identical over 7 bases. CDR1 is MGHRA, CDR2 YSYEKL, per germline. The CDR3 extends over 16 amino acids. The junction had 7 bases not matched to a gene; V was cut back by 3 bases and J by 2 bases. The CDR3, as DNA: TGCGCCAGCAGCCATGGCAGGGACAGTCCCTACAATGAGCAGTTCTTC. Its translation: CASSHGRDSPYNEQFF.

This chain joins TRBV18 and TRBJ1-5; D perhaps matches TRBD1 (5 bases). Trimming removed 5 bases from V and 7 bases from J, with 18 bases in between. Germline values: CDR1 KGHSH, CDR2 LQKENI. This CDR3 has 15 residues. The CDR3 DNA reads as TGTGCCAGCTCAAGGGGCAGCCTACCCCTACAGCCCCAGCATTTT. As protein: CASSRGSLPLQPQHF.

This clonotype has a handful of counts. The rearrangement uses TRBV15 and TRBJ2-7; the D gene could be TRBD1 or TRBD2 (5 bases each). Trimming removed 5 bases from V and 1 base from J, with 15 bases in between. The CDR3 sequence is 15 residues long. In germline, CDR1 is LNHNV, CDR2 YYDKDF (reference sequence). CDR3 residues: CATSHRDRGSYEQYF. As DNA, the CDR3 is TGTGCCACCAGCCACCGGGACCGGGGATCCTACGAGCAGTACTTC.

CDR3 region: CASSYPGLAGSGEQYF. CDR3 nucleotide sequence: TGTGCCAGCAGCTACCCGGGACTAGCGGGATCCGGCGAGCAGTACTTC. The rearrangement joins TRBV5-4 to TRBJ2-7; TRBD2 matches at 13 bases. Germline trimming cut 3 bases from V and 6 bases from J; bases unmatched to any gene: 9. Per the germline V gene, CDR1 is SGHNT and CDR2 is YYREEE (reference sequence). This CDR3 contains 16 residues. Based on the CDR3 plus reference TRBV5-4 and TRBJ2-7, the full variable domain is ETGVTQSPTHLIKTRGQQVTLRCSSQSGHNTVSWYQQALGQGPQFIFQYYREEENGRGNFPPRFSGLQFPNYSSELNVNALELDDSALYLCASSYPGLAGSGEQYFGPGTRLTVT.